This is a list of T cell receptor beta chains from one sample in a study of T cells in Graves' hyperthyroidism and ophthalmopathy. TCRdb independently ran MiXCR on the multiplex PCR reads; one entry per CDR3 protein. The data contain about 840,000 distinct CDR3 sequences, approximately 40% of them singletons. The sample comprised blood. Receptors originate from a man aged 18 to 35 with Graves' hyperthyroidism. The CDR3 runs from the conserved cysteine through the conserved F or W. The D gene is left open where the match is weak. A row's size may be missing; if present it is once, few, many or a size class.

V gene: TRBV7-9; clone size: few; J gene: TRBJ2-7; D gene: TRBD2; CDR3 protein: CASSLYGGADEQYF; CDR3 DNA: TGTGCCAGCAGCTTATACGGGGGGGCCGACGAGCAGTACTTC
V gene: TRBV12-3/TRBV12-4; clone size: few; J gene: TRBJ2-2; D gene: TRBD2; CDR3 protein: CASSLSTLAGATGELFF; CDR3 DNA: TGTGCCAGCAGTTTGTCTACTCTAGCGGGAGCTACCGGGGAGCTGTTTTTT
V gene: TRBV2; clone size: once; J gene: TRBJ2-7; D gene: TRBD1; CDR3 protein: CASSSRDRGLWEQYF; CDR3 DNA: TGTGCCAGCAGTTCCCGGGACAGGGGGCTGTGGGAGCAGTACTTC
V gene: TRBV12-3/TRBV12-4; clone size: .; J gene: TRBJ1-1; D gene: .; CDR3 protein: CASSSPGGGLTEAFF; CDR3 DNA: TGTGCCAGCAGCTCCCCCGGGGGGGGCCTCACTGAAGCTTTCTTT
V gene: TRBV19; clone size: many; J gene: TRBJ1-2; D gene: .; CDR3 protein: CASTGLGSLRYTF; CDR3 DNA: TGTGCCAGTACAGGGTTAGGGTCTTTGCGCTACACCTTC
V gene: TRBV7-9; clone size: .; J gene: TRBJ2-7; D gene: .; CDR3 protein: CASSSTGIPYEQYF; CDR3 DNA: TGTGCCAGCAGCTCGACCGGGATCCCCTACGAGCAGTACTTC
V gene: TRBV20-1; clone size: .; J gene: TRBJ2-2; D gene: .; CDR3 protein: CSARGLDRNTGELFF; CDR3 DNA: TGCAGTGCTAGGGGCTTGGATCGGAACACCGGGGAGCTGTTTTTT
V gene: TRBV2; clone size: .; J gene: TRBJ2-7; D gene: .; CDR3 protein: CASSHAINEQYF; CDR3 DNA: TGTGCCAGCTCACACGCCATCAACGAGCAGTACTTC
V gene: TRBV6-1; clone size: .; J gene: TRBJ2-2; D gene: TRBD1; CDR3 protein: CASSEQGELGELFF; CDR3 DNA: TGTGCCAGCAGCGAACAGGGGGAGCTCGGGGAGCTGTTTTTT
V gene: TRBV6-5; clone size: .; J gene: TRBJ2-6; D gene: .; CDR3 protein: CASSYYREANVLTF; CDR3 DNA: TGTGCCAGCAGTTACTACAGGGAGGCCAACGTCCTGACTTTC
V gene: TRBV4-1; clone size: few; J gene: TRBJ1-1; D gene: .; CDR3 protein: CASSQPIRNTEAFF; CDR3 DNA: TGCGCCAGCAGCCAACCCATCAGGAACACTGAAGCTTTCTTT
V gene: TRBV2; clone size: many; J gene: TRBJ1-1; D gene: .; CDR3 protein: CASSRGLEAFF; CDR3 DNA: TGTGCCAGCAGTCGAGGGCTTGAAGCTTTCTTT
V gene: TRBV7-6; clone size: many; J gene: TRBJ2-5; D gene: TRBD2; CDR3 protein: CASSLGQRGETQYF; CDR3 DNA: TGTGCCAGCAGCTTAGGTCAGCGGGGGGAGACCCAGTACTTC
V gene: TRBV29-1; clone size: many; J gene: TRBJ2-5; D gene: .; CDR3 protein: CSVITGTLKETQYF; CDR3 DNA: TGCAGCGTTATAACCGGGACACTTAAAGAGACCCAGTACTTC
V gene: TRBV6-5; clone size: .; J gene: TRBJ1-6; D gene: .; CDR3 protein: CASSSRTGSYNSPLHF; CDR3 DNA: TGTGCCAGCAGTTCCCGGACCGGCTCCTATAATTCACCCCTCCACTTT
V gene: TRBV19; clone size: many; J gene: TRBJ1-2; D gene: .; CDR3 protein: CASSQQMNYGYTF; CDR3 DNA: TGTGCCAGTAGTCAGCAGATGAACTATGGCTACACCTTC
V gene: TRBV11-2; clone size: few; J gene: TRBJ2-7; D gene: .; CDR3 protein: CASSGQQGTEQYF; CDR3 DNA: TGTGCCAGCAGCGGTCAACAGGGTACCGAGCAGTACTTC
V gene: TRBV6-5; clone size: .; J gene: TRBJ1-5; D gene: .; CDR3 protein: CASSKGGGGSPQHF; CDR3 DNA: TGTGCCAGCAGCAAAGGAGGAGGTGGATCGCCCCAGCATTTT
V gene: TRBV20-1; clone size: .; J gene: TRBJ2-7; D gene: TRBD2; CDR3 protein: CSARSGLAGSYEQYF; CDR3 DNA: TGCAGTGCTAGATCTGGACTAGCGGGTTCCTACGAGCAGTACTTC
V gene: TRBV5-1; clone size: few; J gene: TRBJ1-1; D gene: TRBD1; CDR3 protein: CASSWGDRAYTEAFF; CDR3 DNA: TGCGCCAGCAGCTGGGGGGACAGGGCATACACTGAAGCTTTCTTT
V gene: TRBV24-1; clone size: many; J gene: TRBJ1-5; D gene: TRBD1; CDR3 protein: CATSDYRGNQPQHF; CDR3 DNA: TGTGCCACCAGTGATTACAGGGGAAATCAGCCCCAGCATTTT
V gene: TRBV6-5; clone size: .; J gene: TRBJ2-5; D gene: .; CDR3 protein: CASNEVWGVETQYF; CDR3 DNA: TGTGCCAGCAACGAAGTCTGGGGGGTTGAGACCCAGTACTTC
V gene: TRBV10-2; clone size: many; J gene: TRBJ1-4; D gene: .; CDR3 protein: CASSEGGKLFF; CDR3 DNA: TGCGCCAGCAGCGAGGGGGGGAAACTGTTTTTT
V gene: TRBV29-1; clone size: many; J gene: TRBJ1-3; D gene: .; CDR3 protein: CSVTQGSSGNTIYF; CDR3 DNA: TGCAGCGTGACACAGGGATCTTCTGGAAACACCATATATTTT
V gene: TRBV7-9; clone size: .; J gene: TRBJ2-2; D gene: .; CDR3 protein: CASSLAWPRDSGELFF; CDR3 DNA: TGTGCCAGCAGCTTAGCGTGGCCTCGAGACTCCGGGGAACTGTTTTTT
V gene: TRBV10-3; clone size: many; J gene: TRBJ2-7; D gene: TRBD1; CDR3 protein: CAISESSTGAMNEQYF; CDR3 DNA: TGTGCCATCAGTGAGTCGTCGACAGGGGCAATGAACGAGCAGTACTTC
V gene: TRBV19; clone size: .; J gene: TRBJ1-1; D gene: .; CDR3 protein: CASTLTAANTEAFF; CDR3 DNA: TGTGCCAGTACCCTGACGGCCGCGAACACTGAAGCTTTCTTT
V gene: TRBV7-9; clone size: .; J gene: TRBJ2-5; D gene: .; CDR3 protein: CASRLWNVKQETQYF; CDR3 DNA: TGTGCCAGCAGACTTTGGAATGTGAAACAAGAGACCCAGTACTTC
V gene: TRBV29-1; clone size: .; J gene: TRBJ1-1; D gene: .; CDR3 protein: CSVGGGLMNTEAFF; CDR3 DNA: TGCAGCGTAGGCGGGGGCCTCATGAACACTGAAGCTTTCTTT
V gene: TRBV5-6; clone size: .; J gene: TRBJ1-5; D gene: .; CDR3 protein: CASSAHVGGQPQHF; CDR3 DNA: TGTGCCAGCAGCGCCCATGTAGGGGGGCAGCCCCAGCATTTT
V gene: TRBV5-1; clone size: .; J gene: TRBJ2-7; D gene: .; CDR3 protein: CASSLEYQGPYEQYF; CDR3 DNA: TGCGCCAGCAGCTTGGAATATCAGGGTCCCTACGAGCAGTACTTC
V gene: TRBV4-3; clone size: .; J gene: TRBJ2-2; D gene: TRBD1; CDR3 protein: CASSQDPGGVELFF; CDR3 DNA: TGCGCCAGCAGCCAAGATCCAGGGGGAGTGGAGCTGTTTTTT
V gene: TRBV7-9; clone size: many; J gene: TRBJ2-7; D gene: .; CDR3 protein: CASSLYSEQYF; CDR3 DNA: TGTGCCAGCAGCTTATACTCCGAGCAGTACTTC
V gene: TRBV20-1; clone size: .; J gene: TRBJ2-3; D gene: TRBD2; CDR3 protein: CSARVEAAGGSIGTDTQYF; CDR3 DNA: TGCAGTGCTAGAGTTGAGGCGGCGGGAGGTAGCATCGGCACAGATACGCAGTATTTT
V gene: TRBV7-9; clone size: .; J gene: TRBJ2-2; D gene: .; CDR3 protein: CAVGTANTGELFF; CDR3 DNA: TGTGCCGTCGGGACGGCGAACACCGGGGAGCTGTTTTTT
V gene: TRBV12-3/TRBV12-4; clone size: few; J gene: TRBJ1-1; D gene: .; CDR3 protein: CASSLSRGVRELNTEAFF; CDR3 DNA: TGTGCCAGCAGCCTAAGTCGGGGGGTGCGCGAATTGAACACTGAAGCTTTCTTT
V gene: TRBV12-3/TRBV12-4; clone size: once; J gene: TRBJ1-2; D gene: .; CDR3 protein: CASSLSNLYGYTF; CDR3 DNA: TGTGCCAGCAGTTTATCCAATCTCTATGGCTACACCTTC
V gene: TRBV20-1; clone size: .; J gene: TRBJ2-2; D gene: .; CDR3 protein: CSARVHPGNTGELFF; CDR3 DNA: TGCAGTGCTAGAGTACACCCAGGGAACACCGGGGAGCTGTTTTTT
V gene: TRBV9; clone size: .; J gene: TRBJ2-2; D gene: .; CDR3 protein: CASSVQGGGELFF; CDR3 DNA: TGTGCCAGCAGCGTACAGGGTGGCGGGGAGCTGTTTTTT
V gene: TRBV7-9; clone size: many; J gene: TRBJ2-7; D gene: TRBD2; CDR3 protein: CASLVPSGRAYEQYF; CDR3 DNA: TGTGCCAGCCTCGTCCCAAGCGGGAGGGCCTACGAGCAGTACTTC
V gene: TRBV5-1; clone size: .; J gene: TRBJ2-7; D gene: TRBD1; CDR3 protein: CAIPWDRSYEQYF; CDR3 DNA: TGCGCCATCCCATGGGACAGGTCCTACGAGCAGTACTTC
V gene: TRBV7-9; clone size: once; J gene: TRBJ1-2; D gene: TRBD1; CDR3 protein: CASIRGGQGARGNTF; CDR3 DNA: TGTGCCAGCATCCGCGGGGGACAGGGGGCGCGAGGAAACACCTTC
V gene: TRBV6-5; clone size: few; J gene: TRBJ2-6; D gene: .; CDR3 protein: CASSHGLTGSSSGANVLTF; CDR3 DNA: TGTGCCAGCAGTCACGGCCTCACAGGGTCAAGCTCTGGGGCCAACGTCCTGACTTTC
V gene: TRBV7-1; clone size: .; J gene: TRBJ2-5; D gene: TRBD1; CDR3 protein: CASSSWTGYTKETQYF; CDR3 DNA: TGTGCCAGCAGCTCCTGGACAGGGTACACCAAAGAGACCCAGTACTTC
V gene: TRBV19; clone size: .; J gene: TRBJ2-5; D gene: .; CDR3 protein: CASSITQAETQYF; CDR3 DNA: TGTGCCAGTAGTATCACCCAAGCCGAGACCCAGTACTTC
V gene: TRBV12-3/TRBV12-4; clone size: .; J gene: TRBJ1-1; D gene: .; CDR3 protein: CASSLALSQAATEAFF; CDR3 DNA: TGTGCCAGCAGTTTAGCCTTGTCCCAAGCGGCCACTGAAGCTTTCTTT
V gene: TRBV5-1; clone size: .; J gene: TRBJ1-1; D gene: .; CDR3 protein: CASSFSAENTEAFF; CDR3 DNA: TGCGCCAGCAGCTTTTCGGCAGAGAACACTGAAGCTTTCTTT
V gene: TRBV7-6; clone size: .; J gene: TRBJ2-7; D gene: .; CDR3 protein: CASSLPAGSYEQYF; CDR3 DNA: TGTGCCAGCAGCTTACCTGCAGGGTCCTACGAGCAGTACTTC
V gene: TRBV12-3/TRBV12-4; clone size: .; J gene: TRBJ1-4; D gene: .; CDR3 protein: CASSFDGTLEKLFF; CDR3 DNA: TGTGCCAGCAGTTTCGACGGGACACTTGAAAAACTGTTTTTT
V gene: TRBV10-3; clone size: .; J gene: TRBJ1-5; D gene: TRBD1; CDR3 protein: CAIGGDRKGNQPQHF; CDR3 DNA: TGTGCCATCGGGGGGGACAGGAAAGGGAATCAGCCCCAGCATTTT
V gene: TRBV29-1; clone size: .; J gene: TRBJ1-1; D gene: .; CDR3 protein: CSHSEDEGANTEAFF; CDR3 DNA: TGCAGCCACTCGGAAGATGAGGGCGCGAACACTGAAGCTTTCTTT